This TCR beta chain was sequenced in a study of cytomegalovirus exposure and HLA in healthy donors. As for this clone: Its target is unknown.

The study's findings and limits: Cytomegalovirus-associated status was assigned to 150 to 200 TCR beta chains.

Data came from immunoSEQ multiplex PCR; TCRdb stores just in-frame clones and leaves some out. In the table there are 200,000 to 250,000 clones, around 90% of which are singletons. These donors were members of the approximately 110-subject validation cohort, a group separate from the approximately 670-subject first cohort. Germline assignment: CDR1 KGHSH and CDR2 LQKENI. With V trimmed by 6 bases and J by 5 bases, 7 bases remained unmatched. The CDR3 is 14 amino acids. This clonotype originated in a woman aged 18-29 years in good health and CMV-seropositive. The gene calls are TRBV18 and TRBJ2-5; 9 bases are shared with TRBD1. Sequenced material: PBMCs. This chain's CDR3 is CASSVRQGGETQYF. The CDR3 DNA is TGTGCCAGCTCGGTCCGACAGGGGGGTGAGACCCAGTACTTC.